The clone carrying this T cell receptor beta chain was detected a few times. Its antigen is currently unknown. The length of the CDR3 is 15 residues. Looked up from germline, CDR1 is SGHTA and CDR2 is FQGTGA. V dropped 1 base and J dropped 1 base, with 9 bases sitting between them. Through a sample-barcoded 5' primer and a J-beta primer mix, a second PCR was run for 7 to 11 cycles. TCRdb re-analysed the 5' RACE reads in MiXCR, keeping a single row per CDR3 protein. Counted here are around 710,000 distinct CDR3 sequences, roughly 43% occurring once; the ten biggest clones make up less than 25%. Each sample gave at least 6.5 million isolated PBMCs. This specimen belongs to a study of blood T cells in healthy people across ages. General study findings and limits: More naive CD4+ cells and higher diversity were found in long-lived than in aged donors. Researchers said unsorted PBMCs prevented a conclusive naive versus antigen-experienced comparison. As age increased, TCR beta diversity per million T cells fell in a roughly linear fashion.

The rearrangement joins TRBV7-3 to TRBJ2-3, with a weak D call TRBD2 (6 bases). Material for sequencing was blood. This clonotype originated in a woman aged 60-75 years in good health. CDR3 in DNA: TGTGCCAGCAGCTTAAGTAGCGGAGGCACAGATACGCAGTATTTT. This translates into CASSLSSGGTDTQYF.